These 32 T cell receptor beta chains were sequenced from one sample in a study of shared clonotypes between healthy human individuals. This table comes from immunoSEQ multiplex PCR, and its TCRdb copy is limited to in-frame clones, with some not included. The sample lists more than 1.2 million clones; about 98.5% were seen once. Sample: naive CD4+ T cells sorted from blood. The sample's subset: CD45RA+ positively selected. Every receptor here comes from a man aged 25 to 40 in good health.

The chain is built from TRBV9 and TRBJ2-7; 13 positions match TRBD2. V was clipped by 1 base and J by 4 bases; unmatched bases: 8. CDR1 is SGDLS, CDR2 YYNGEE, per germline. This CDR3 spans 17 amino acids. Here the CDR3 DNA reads TGTGCCAGCAGCGTATCCGGGACTAGCGGGAAACCATACGAGCAGTACTTC. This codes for CASSVSGTSGKPYEQYF. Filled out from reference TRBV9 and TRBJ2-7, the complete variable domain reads DSGVTQTPKHLITATGQRVTLRCSPRSGDLSVYWYQQSLDQGLQFLIQYYNGEERAKGNILERFSAQQFPDLHSELNLSSLELGDSALYFCASSVSGTSGKPYEQYFGPGTRLTVT.

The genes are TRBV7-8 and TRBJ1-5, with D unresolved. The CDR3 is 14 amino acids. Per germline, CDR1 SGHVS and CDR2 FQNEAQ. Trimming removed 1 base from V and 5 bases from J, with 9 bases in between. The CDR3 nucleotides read TGTGCCAGCAGCTTAGGAGCGCCTCATCAGCCCCAGCATTTT. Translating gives CASSLGAPHQPQHF.

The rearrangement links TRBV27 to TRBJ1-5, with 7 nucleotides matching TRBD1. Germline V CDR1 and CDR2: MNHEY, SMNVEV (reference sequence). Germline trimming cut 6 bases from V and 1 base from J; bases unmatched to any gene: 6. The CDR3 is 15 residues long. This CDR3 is CASREGGASNQPQHF. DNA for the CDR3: TGTGCCAGCAGGGAAGGGGGCGCGAGCAATCAGCCCCAGCATTTT.

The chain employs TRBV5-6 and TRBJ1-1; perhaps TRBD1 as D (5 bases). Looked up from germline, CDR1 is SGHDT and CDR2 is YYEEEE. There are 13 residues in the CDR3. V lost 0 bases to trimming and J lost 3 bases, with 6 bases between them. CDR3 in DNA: TGTGCCAGCAGCTTGGTGGGGGACACTGAAGCTTTCTTT. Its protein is CASSLVGDTEAFF.

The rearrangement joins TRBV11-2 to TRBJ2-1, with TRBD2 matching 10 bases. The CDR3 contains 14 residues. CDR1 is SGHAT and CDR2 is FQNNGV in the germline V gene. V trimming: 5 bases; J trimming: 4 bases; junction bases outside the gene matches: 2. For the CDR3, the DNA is TGTGCCAGCAGCACTAGCGGGATTTACAATGAGCAGTTCTTC. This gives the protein CASSTSGIYNEQFF.

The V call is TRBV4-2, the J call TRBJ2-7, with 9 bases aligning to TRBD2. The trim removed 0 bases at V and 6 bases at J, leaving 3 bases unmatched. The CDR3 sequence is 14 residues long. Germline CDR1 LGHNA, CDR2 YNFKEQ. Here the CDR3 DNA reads TGTGCCAGCAGCCAAGATAGCGGGAGACTCGAGCAGTACTTC. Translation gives CASSQDSGRLEQYF.

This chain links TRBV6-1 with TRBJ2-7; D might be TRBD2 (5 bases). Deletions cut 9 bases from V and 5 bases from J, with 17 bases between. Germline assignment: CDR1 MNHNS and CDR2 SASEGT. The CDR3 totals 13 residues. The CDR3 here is CASLEGPRNEQYF. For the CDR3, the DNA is TGTGCCAGTTTAGAGGGCCCCCGGAACGAGCAGTACTTC.

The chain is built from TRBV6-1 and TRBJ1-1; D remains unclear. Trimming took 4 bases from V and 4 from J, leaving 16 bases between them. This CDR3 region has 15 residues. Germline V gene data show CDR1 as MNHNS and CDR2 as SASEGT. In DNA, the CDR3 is TGTGCCAGCAGTGTACTTGGACGAGGGAGCACTGAAGCTTTCTTT. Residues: CASSVLGRGSTEAFF.

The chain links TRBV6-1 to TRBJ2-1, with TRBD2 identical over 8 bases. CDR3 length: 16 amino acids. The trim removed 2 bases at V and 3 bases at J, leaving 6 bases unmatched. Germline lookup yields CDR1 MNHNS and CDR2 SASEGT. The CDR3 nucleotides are TGTGCCAGCAGTGAATCAGCGGGAGCCCTCTACAATGAGCAGTTCTTC. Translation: CASSESAGALYNEQFF.

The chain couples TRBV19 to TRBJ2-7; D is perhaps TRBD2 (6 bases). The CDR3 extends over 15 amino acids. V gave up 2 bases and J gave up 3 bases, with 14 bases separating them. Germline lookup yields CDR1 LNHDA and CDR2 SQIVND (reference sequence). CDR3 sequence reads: CASSIIPGGDYEQYF. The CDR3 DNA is TGTGCCAGTAGTATAATCCCCGGGGGAGACTACGAGCAGTACTTC.

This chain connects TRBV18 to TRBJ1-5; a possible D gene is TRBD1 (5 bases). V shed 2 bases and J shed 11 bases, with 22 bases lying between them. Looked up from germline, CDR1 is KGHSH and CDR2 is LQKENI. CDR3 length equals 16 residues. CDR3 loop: CASSPEGSTGLGAQHF. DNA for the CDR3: TGTGCCAGCTCACCAGAGGGAAGCACCGGCTTAGGGGCCCAGCATTTT.

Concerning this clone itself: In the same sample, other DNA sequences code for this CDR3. CDR3 nucleotide sequence: TGTGCCAGCAGCTTAGGGACGAACACCGGGGAGCTGTTTTTT. Protein product: CASSLGTNTGELFF. This chain joins TRBV7-9 and TRBJ2-2; D not resolved. The ends were cut back, 1 base at V and 0 bases at J, with 3 bases in the middle. CDR3 length: 14 amino acids. The germline CDR1 and CDR2 sequences are SEHNR and FQNEAQ (reference sequence).

Here the CDR3 DNA reads TGTGCCAGCAGTCTAATGTACGGGACTTCTTACGAGCAGTACTTC. As protein: CASSLMYGTSYEQYF. V usage is TRBV2 and J usage is TRBJ2-7; TRBD2 is a possible D gene (6 bases). Trimming removed 5 bases at V and 4 bases at J, with 18 bases between. The germline CDR1 and CDR2 sequences are SNHLY and FYNNEI. CDR3 length: 15 residues.

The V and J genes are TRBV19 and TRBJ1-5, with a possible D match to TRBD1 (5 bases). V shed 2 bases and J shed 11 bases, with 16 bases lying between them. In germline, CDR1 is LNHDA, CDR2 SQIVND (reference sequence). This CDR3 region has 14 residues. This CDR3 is CASSIMGVIVAQHF. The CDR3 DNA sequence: TGTGCCAGTAGTATAATGGGGGTCATAGTGGCCCAGCATTTT.

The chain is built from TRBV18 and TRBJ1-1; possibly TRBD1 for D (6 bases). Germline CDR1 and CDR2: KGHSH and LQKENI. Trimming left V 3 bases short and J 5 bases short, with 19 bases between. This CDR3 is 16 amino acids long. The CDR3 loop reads CASSPRTLQGLTEAFF. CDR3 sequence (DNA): TGTGCCAGCTCACCTCGTACGCTACAGGGATTAACTGAAGCTTTCTTT.

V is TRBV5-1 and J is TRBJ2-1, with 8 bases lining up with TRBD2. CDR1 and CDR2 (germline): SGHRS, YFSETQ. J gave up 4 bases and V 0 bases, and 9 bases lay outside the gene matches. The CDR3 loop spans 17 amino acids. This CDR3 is CASSLAGGASWYNEQFF. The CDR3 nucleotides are TGCGCCAGCAGCTTGGCGGGAGGGGCTAGCTGGTACAATGAGCAGTTCTTC.

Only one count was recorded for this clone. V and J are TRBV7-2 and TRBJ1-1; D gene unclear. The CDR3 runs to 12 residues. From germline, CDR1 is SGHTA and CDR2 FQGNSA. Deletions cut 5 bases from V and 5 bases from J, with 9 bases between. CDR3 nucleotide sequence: TGTGCCAGCAGCACAAGATGGACTGAAGCTTTCTTT. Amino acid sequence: CASSTRWTEAFF.

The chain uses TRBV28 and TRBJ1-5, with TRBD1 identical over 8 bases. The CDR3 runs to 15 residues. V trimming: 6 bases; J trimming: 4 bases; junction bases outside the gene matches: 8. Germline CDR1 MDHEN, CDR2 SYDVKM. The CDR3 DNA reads TGTGCCAGCAGCTACGGACAGGGAGGGAATCAGCCCCAGCATTTT. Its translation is CASSYGQGGNQPQHF.

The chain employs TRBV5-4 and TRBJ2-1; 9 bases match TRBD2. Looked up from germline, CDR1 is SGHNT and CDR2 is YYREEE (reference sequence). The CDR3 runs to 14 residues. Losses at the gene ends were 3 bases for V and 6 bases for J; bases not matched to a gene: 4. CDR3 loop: CASSSGLATNEQFF. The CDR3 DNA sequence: TGTGCCAGCAGCTCGGGACTAGCAACCAATGAGCAGTTCTTC.

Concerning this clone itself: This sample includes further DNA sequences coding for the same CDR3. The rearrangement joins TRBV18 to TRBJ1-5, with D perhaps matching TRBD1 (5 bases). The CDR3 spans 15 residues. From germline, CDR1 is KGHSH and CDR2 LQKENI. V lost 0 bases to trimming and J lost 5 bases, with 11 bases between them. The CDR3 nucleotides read TGTGCCAGCTCACCACCGGGGGGACGGGATCAGCCCCAGCATTTT. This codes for CASSPPGGRDQPQHF.

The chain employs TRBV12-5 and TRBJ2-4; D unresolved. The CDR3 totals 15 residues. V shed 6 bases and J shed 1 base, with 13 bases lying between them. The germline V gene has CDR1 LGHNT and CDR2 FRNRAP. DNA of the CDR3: TGTGCTAGTGGCCGCCCGGTTTGGGCCAAAAACATTCAGTACTTC. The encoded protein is CASGRPVWAKNIQYF.

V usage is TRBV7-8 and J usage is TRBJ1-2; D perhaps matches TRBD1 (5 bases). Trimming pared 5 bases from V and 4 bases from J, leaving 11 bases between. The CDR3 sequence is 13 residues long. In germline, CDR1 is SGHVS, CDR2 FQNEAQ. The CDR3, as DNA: TGTGCCAGCAGCCGAAGGGGTACCTATGGCTACACCTTC. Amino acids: CASSRRGTYGYTF.

The CDR3 DNA reads TGTGCCAGCGGCACAGGGGTCCAAGAGACCCAGTACTTC. This codes for CASGTGVQETQYF. V gene TRBV25-1 combines with J gene TRBJ2-5; TRBD1 aligns across 7 bases. CDR1 and CDR2 (germline): MGHDK, SYGVNS. The CDR3 extends over 13 amino acids. The ends lost 8 bases at V and 1 base at J; junction bases unmatched: 4.

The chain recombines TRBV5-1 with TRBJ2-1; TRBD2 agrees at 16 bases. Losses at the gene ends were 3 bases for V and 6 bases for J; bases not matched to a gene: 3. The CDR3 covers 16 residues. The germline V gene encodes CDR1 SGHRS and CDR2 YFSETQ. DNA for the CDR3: TGCGCCAGCAGCTGGGGACTAGCGGGAGGGGGCAATGAGCAGTTCTTC. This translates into CASSWGLAGGGNEQFF.

The CDR3 DNA follows: TGTGCCAGCAGTGCCCTGACTAGCGGTTCATTCTACGAGCAGTACTTC. Protein: CASSALTSGSFYEQYF. The gene calls are TRBV6-1 and TRBJ2-7, with 9 bases lining up with TRBD2. Germline V gene sequence: CDR1 MNHNS, CDR2 SASEGT. CDR3 length equals 16 residues. Trimming cost V 4 bases and J 3 bases; bases outside gene matches: 10.

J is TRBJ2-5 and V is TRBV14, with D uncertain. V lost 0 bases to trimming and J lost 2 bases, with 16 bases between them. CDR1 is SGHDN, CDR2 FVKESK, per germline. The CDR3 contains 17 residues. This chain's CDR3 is CASSQEDRAGTQETQYF. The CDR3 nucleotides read TGTGCCAGCAGCCAAGAAGATAGGGCAGGAACTCAAGAGACCCAGTACTTC.

The CDR3 reads CARDWGEAYNEQFF. In DNA form, the CDR3 reads TGTGCCAGAGACTGGGGAGAGGCCTACAATGAGCAGTTCTTC. This sequence joins TRBV2 and TRBJ2-1; possible D gene TRBD2, 5 bases. This CDR3 spans 14 amino acids. Germline CDR1 SNHLY, CDR2 FYNNEI. V lost 9 bases and J lost 2, with 14 bases in between.

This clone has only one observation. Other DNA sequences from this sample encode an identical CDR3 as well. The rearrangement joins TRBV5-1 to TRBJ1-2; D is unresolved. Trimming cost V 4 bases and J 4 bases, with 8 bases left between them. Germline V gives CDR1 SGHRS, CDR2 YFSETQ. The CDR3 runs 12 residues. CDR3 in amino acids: CASSPEGYGYTF. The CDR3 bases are TGCGCCAGCAGCCCGGAGGGCTATGGCTACACCTTC.

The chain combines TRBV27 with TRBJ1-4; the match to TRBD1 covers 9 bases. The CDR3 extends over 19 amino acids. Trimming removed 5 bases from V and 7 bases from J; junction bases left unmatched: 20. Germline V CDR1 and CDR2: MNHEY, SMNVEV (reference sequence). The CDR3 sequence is CASSRLPGQGTTGGEKLFF. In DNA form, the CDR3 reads TGTGCCAGCAGTCGACTGCCGGGACAGGGAACCACCGGGGGTGAAAAACTGTTTTTT.

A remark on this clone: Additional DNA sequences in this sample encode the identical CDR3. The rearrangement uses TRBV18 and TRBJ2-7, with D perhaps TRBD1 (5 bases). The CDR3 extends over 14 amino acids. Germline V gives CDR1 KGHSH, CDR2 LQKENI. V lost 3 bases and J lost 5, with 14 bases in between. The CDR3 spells CASSPRQGSHEQYF. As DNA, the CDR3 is TGTGCCAGCTCACCGAGGCAGGGTTCCCACGAGCAGTACTTC.

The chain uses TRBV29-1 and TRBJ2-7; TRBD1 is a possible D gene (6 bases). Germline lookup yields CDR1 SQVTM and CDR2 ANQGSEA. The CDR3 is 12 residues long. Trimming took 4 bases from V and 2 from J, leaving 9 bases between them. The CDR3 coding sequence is TGCAGCGTTGGACAGGACCCCTACGAGCAGTACTTC. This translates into CSVGQDPYEQYF.

This chain's CDR3 is CASSMAGTGEEKLFF. The CDR3 coding sequence is TGTGCCAGTAGCATGGCCGGGACAGGGGAAGAAAAACTGTTTTTT. The V and J genes are TRBV19 and TRBJ1-4; 10 nucleotides match TRBD1. Germline assignment: CDR1 LNHDA and CDR2 SQIVND (reference sequence). The CDR3 consists of 15 residues. Trimming took 6 bases from V and 8 from J; bases not matched to a gene: 9.